This TCR beta chain was captured by sequencing in a study of CD8 T cells in ankylosing spondylitis. TCRdb re-called the 5' RACE reads with MiXCR, one entry per CDR3 protein. Of roughly 470,000 distinct CDR3 sequences in the sample, 26% were seen once. As to this clonotype: Antigen specificity is unknown.

Overall study findings and caveats: In ankylosing spondylitis blood, a motif of eight highly homologous TCR beta variants appeared characteristic.

The CDR3 length is 14 residues. In germline, CDR1 is SGHTA, CDR2 FQGNSA. V was clipped by 2 bases and J by 0 bases, with 8 bases between them. The sequence derives from a male donor with ankylosing spondylitis. The rearrangement uses TRBV7-2 and TRBJ2-7; D is unresolved. The specimen sequenced was blood, either unsorted or a sorted T cell fraction (not recorded which). CDR3 bases: TGTGCCAGCAGCTTACAGGTGAACTCCTACGAGCAGTACTTC. Translation gives CASSLQVNSYEQYF.